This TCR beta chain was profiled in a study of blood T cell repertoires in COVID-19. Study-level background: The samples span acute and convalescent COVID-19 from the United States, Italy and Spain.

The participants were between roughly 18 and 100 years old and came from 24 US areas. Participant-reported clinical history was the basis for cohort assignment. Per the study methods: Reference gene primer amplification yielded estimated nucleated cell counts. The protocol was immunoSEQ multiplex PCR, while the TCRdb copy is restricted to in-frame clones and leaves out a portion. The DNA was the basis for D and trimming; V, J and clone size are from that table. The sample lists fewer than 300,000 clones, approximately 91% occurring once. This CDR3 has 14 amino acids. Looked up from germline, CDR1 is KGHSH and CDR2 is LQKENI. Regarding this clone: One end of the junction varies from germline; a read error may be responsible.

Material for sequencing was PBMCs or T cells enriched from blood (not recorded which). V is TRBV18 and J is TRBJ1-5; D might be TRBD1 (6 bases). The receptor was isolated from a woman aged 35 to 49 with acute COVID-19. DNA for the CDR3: TGTGCCAGCTCAGCACAGGGTAGCGATCAGCCCCAGCATTTT. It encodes CASSAQGSDQPQHF.